Detailed here is one TCR beta chain. In the authors' workflow: Reference gene primer amplification gave nucleated cell count estimates. Repertoires were generated with immunoSEQ multiplex PCR, while TCRdb's copy carries only in-frame clones and drops some. V and J calls and clone size are given by that table; D and trimming were obtained from the DNA. The sample has around 220,000 clones, roughly 88% seen once. V lost 2 bases to trimming and J lost 2 bases; unmatched junction nucleotides: 11. This CDR3 contains 16 residues. Germline CDR1 is GTSNPN and CDR2 is SVGIG (reference sequence). These data are taken from a study of blood T cell repertoires in COVID-19. Whole-study context: The United States, Italy and Spain supplied acute and convalescent COVID-19 samples. From T cells, B-cell-depleted T cells, or PBMCs came the material, which was cDNA or gDNA.

Sequenced input: peripheral blood. The V gene is TRBV30, the J gene TRBJ1-2, with TRBD1 matching over 7 bases. This receptor was obtained from a man between 18 and 29 years old with active or convalescent COVID-19. DNA for the CDR3: TGTGCCTGGAGTTACGCCGGGACAGAATTAAACTATGGCTACACCTTC. Translated, it gives CAWSYAGTELNYGYTF.